What follows are 26 T cell receptor beta chains derived from one specimen sequenced in a study of tumor and adjacent non-tumor tissue in lung cancer (dated by TCRdb to 2017 to 2018). RNA was isolated from bulk, unsorted tissue, and RNA quality was assessed with a NanoDrop ND-1000 and an Agilent 2100. Distant non-tumor tissue taken more than 3 cm from the tumor edge was used as the normal lung sample. Libraries were made using multiplex PCR. Sequencing instrument: Illumina HiSeq 2500. Following protocols modified from ARM-PCR, the researchers constructed TCRbeta libraries through three rounds of nested PCR with primers (Table S4). TCRdb's own reprocessing of the public reads used fastp at Q25 and MiXCR and kept productive beta chains. Rows with one shared CDR3 protein collapse into an entry with the most common genes and DNA. The sample profile shows approximately 79,000 distinct CDR3 sequences; just over 75% of them were found once. 40% of the sample lies in the top ten.

Sequencing was done on a sample of distant non-tumor lung tissue. These receptors were collected from a man between 65 and 85 years old with non-small cell lung cancer.

About this clonotype itself: Being one base from a much bigger clone, this may be a read error. Since no conserved phenylalanine or tryptophan closes the CDR3, a read error is the likely cause. J is TRBJ1-1 and V is TRBV6-1; 7 nucleotides align to TRBD1. The ends lost 5 bases at V and 5 bases at J; junction bases unmatched: 5. The CDR3 runs 13 residues. CDR1 MNHNS and CDR2 SASEGT come from the germline V gene. This CDR3 is CASSLDRLTEAFY. In nucleotides, the CDR3 is TGTGCCAGCAGTTTGGACAGGTTGACTGAAGCTTTCTAT.

The V and J genes are TRBV6-5 and TRBJ1-6, with no clear D. This CDR3 spans 15 amino acids. Trimming removed 3 bases at V and 11 bases at J, with 17 bases between. Germline CDR1 is MNHEY and CDR2 is SVGAGI. The CDR3 loop is CASSYSYGKKPPLHF. The DNA of the CDR3 is TGTGCCAGCAGTTATTCCTACGGTAAAAAACCACCCCTCCACTTT.

Comment on this clonotype: Just one base apart from a much larger clone, this may be a read error. The chain has TRBV7-3 and TRBJ2-3; 12 bases map to TRBD1. Germline-derived CDR1 and CDR2 are SGHTA and FQGTGA. The CDR3 has 18 residues. The J segment lost 3 bases and the V segment lost 4 bases, leaving 11 bases of the junction unmatched. The CDR3 DNA reads TGTGCCAGCAGCTCAACAAGGGGGACAGGGGGCGAGACAGATACGCAGTATTTT. The encoded protein is CASSSTRGTGGETDTQYF.

The chain is built from TRBV20-1 and TRBJ2-1; 7 nucleotides line up with TRBD1. The CDR3 runs to 11 residues. Germline V CDR1 and CDR2: DFQATT, SNEGSKA (reference sequence). The CDR3, as DNA: TGCAGCGGGACAGCTTACAATGAGCAGTTCTTC. Its protein product is CSGTAYNEQFF.

Of note for this clonotype: A read error may produce the germline difference seen at one junction end. This sequence joins TRBV5-1 and TRBJ2-5; D perhaps matches TRBD2 (6 bases). The CDR3 runs to 18 residues. The germline gives CDR1 SGHRS, CDR2 YFSETQ. The CDR3 bases are TGCACCAGCAGCTTGTTGAGTTTGGGACTTTCTGAGGGAGAGTCCCAGTACTTC. Residues: CTSSLLSLGLSEGESQYF.

This clonotype was seen many times. The rearrangement joins TRBV5-4 to TRBJ1-1; the D gene is possibly TRBD1 (6 bases). CDR3 size: 14 residues. V shed 1 base and J shed 1 base, with 8 bases lying between them. The germline V gene has CDR1 SGHNT and CDR2 YYREEE (reference sequence). The CDR3 here is CASSLRGGNTEAFF. The CDR3 nucleotides are TGTGCCAGCAGCTTGAGGGGGGGGAACACTGAAGCTTTCTTT.

This clonotype has at least ten counts. The chain is built from TRBV4-1 and TRBJ1-6; TRBD1 aligns across 9 bases. The J segment lost 1 base and the V segment lost 0 bases, leaving 7 bases of the junction unmatched. Germline loops: CDR1 MGHRA, CDR2 YSYEKL. The CDR3 length is 19 residues. CDR3 region: CASSQEGQGQASYNSPLHF. The CDR3 region has the DNA TGCGCCAGCAGCCAAGAGGGACAGGGCCAGGCATCCTATAATTCACCCCTCCACTTT.

A note on this clonotype: Being one base from a much bigger clone, this may be a read error. The V and J genes are TRBV6-5 and TRBJ1-3, with a tentative D call TRBD1 (5 bases). Looked up from germline, CDR1 is MNHEY and CDR2 is SVGAGI. V was trimmed by 3 bases and J by 0 bases, leaving 9 bases between them. The CDR3 has 15 amino acids. CDR3 amino acids: CASSYLGVSGNTIYF. In DNA form, the CDR3 reads TGTGCCAGCAGTTATTTGGGGGTCTCTGGAAACACCATATATTTT.

Points on this clonotype: A junction boundary mismatches the germline segment, possibly from a read error. The V and J genes are TRBV29-1 and TRBJ2-5; possible D gene TRBD2, 5 bases. The germline V gene has CDR1 SQVTM and CDR2 ANQGSEA. CDR3 size: 13 residues. CDR3 bases: TGCAGTGTTGGAGGCGCGAGAGAAGGGAGCCAGTACTTC. Its protein is CSVGGAREGSQYF.

This clonotype was seen only a few times. An end of the junction differs from the germline gene, which may be a read error. V and J are TRBV11-2 and TRBJ2-7; D not resolved. The germline gives CDR1 SGHAT, CDR2 FQNNGV. The CDR3 has 14 amino acids. For the CDR3, the DNA is TGTGTCAGCAGCTTAGTTGGTTGGGATCGAGAGAAGTATTTC. Translating it yields CVSSLVGWDREKYF.

As regards this clonotype: The junction and the germline gene differ at one end; a read error may be behind it. The rearrangement links TRBV5-4 to TRBJ2-3; no reliable D call. Germline V gene lookup returns CDR1 SGHNT and CDR2 YYREEE (reference sequence). CDR3 length: 16 amino acids. CDR3 protein: CASSPKVGRNTVTQYF. Here the CDR3 DNA reads TGTGCCAGCAGCCCGAAGGTCGGAAGGAACACAGTTACGCAGTATTTT. The full variable domain, completed using reference TRBV5-4 and TRBJ2-3, is ETGVTQSPTHLIKTRGQQVTLRCSSQSGHNTVSWYQQALGQGPQFIFQYYREEENGRGNFPPRFSGLQFPNYSSELNVNALELDDSALYLCASSPKVGRNTVTQYFGPGTRLTVL.

Of note for this clonotype: The conserved final phenylalanine or tryptophan is absent from the CDR3, which likely points to a read error. It is unclear where the CDR3 begins or ends on the DNA, so no DNA is shown, and the CDR3 is as TCRdb lists it. The V call is TRBV12-3 or TRBV12-4, the J call TRBJ2-5; the table's D call, TRBD2, has no DNA check behind it. Including both end residues, the CDR3 is 15 amino acids long. CDR3 sequence reads: CASSGLAGVVETQNI.

A remark on this clonotype: Here the CDR3 omits its conserved ending phenylalanine or tryptophan, so a read error is the likely source. J is TRBJ1-5 and V is TRBV11-2; a weak D match, TRBD1 (5 bases). This CDR3 spans 14 amino acids. Per germline, CDR1 SGHAT and CDR2 FQNNGV. CDR3 coding DNA: TGTGTCAGCAGCTTAAATGGGGCAAATCAGCCCCAGCATTTG. Translated: CVSSLNGANQPQHL.

V and J are TRBV29-1 and TRBJ1-2, with D uncertain. Germline V lookup: CDR1 SQVTM, CDR2 ANQGSEA. This CDR3 comprises 13 residues. CDR3 loop: CIALQTGAYGYTF. The CDR3 nucleotides read TGCATCGCGCTCCAGACGGGAGCCTATGGCTACACCTTC.

V and J are TRBV5-5 and TRBJ1-1, with 12 bases aligning to TRBD1. Germline loops: CDR1 SGHKS, CDR2 YYEKEE (reference sequence). The CDR3 spans 18 residues. V was pared by 6 bases and J by 7 bases, with 19 bases of the junction left unmatched. The CDR3 nucleotides read TGTGCCAGCACTTACAAGCCGGGACAGGGGGCGAGTATGAATGAAGCTTTCTTT. This translates into CASTYKPGQGASMNEAFF.

Comments on this clonotype: Its ends do not fully match the called genes, so a read error is possible. V and J are TRBV28 and TRBJ2-5; D unresolved. The CDR3 sequence is 16 residues long. Germline CDR1 and CDR2: MDHEN and SYDVKM. The CDR3, as DNA: TGTGTCAGCAGTTTTAATGTCTACCGTGCCGCAGACACTCAGTACTTC. As protein: CVSSFNVYRAADTQYF.

The chain carries TRBV11-3 and TRBJ1-1, with D possibly TRBD1 on 5 matching bases. V lost 5 bases and J lost 3, with 16 bases in between. Germline V lookup: CDR1 SGHNT, CDR2 YENEEA. The CDR3 has 15 amino acids. In DNA form, the CDR3 reads TGTGCCAGCAGCCCCGCCACCACAGGCGACACTGAAGCTTTCTTT. Encoded protein: CASSPATTGDTEAFF.

This clonotype was found many times. V gene TRBV11-3 combines with J gene TRBJ2-7, with a tentative D call TRBD2 (6 bases). The CDR3 sequence is 15 residues long. With 5 bases removed from V and 6 bases from J, the gap between germline ends came to 20 bases. The germline V gene has CDR1 SGHNT and CDR2 YENEEA. CDR3 sequence reads: CASSPGTSTRGEQYF. The CDR3 nucleotides are TGTGCCAGCAGCCCCGGGACTTCGACACGAGGCGAGCAGTACTTC.

This clonotype was seen many times. J is TRBJ2-5 and V is TRBV29-1; possible D gene TRBD2, 6 bases. V was shortened by 6 bases and J by 3 bases, with 14 bases between the two germline ends. The CDR3 extends over 13 amino acids. CDR1 is SQVTM, CDR2 ANQGSEA, per germline. The CDR3 DNA follows: TGCAGCGTGGAAACGGGGGTGGAAGAGACCCAGTACTTC. Translated: CSVETGVEETQYF.

This clonotype has at least ten counts. The CDR3 protein is CASTPQTTTEAFF. The CDR3 DNA follows: TGCGCCAGCACCCCGCAGACTACTACTGAAGCTTTCTTT. The chain recombines TRBV4-1 with TRBJ1-1, with D uncertain. CDR1 is MGHRA and CDR2 is YSYEKL in the germline V gene. V shed 7 bases and J shed 5 bases, with 14 bases lying between them. The length of the CDR3 is 13 residues.

As to this clonotype: As the CDR3 is not closed by the conserved phenylalanine or tryptophan, this likely results from a read error. Because the CDR3's place on the DNA is in doubt, the DNA is left out and the CDR3 is given as listed by TCRdb. The rearrangement joins TRBV11-3 to TRBJ2-5; the table assigns TRBD2, which was not confirmed against the DNA. Germline-derived CDR1 and CDR2 are SGHNT and YENEEA. Termini included, the CDR3 measures 13 amino acids. The CDR3: CASSNSGKETRYL.

A remark on this clonotype: Its ends do not fully match the called genes, so a read error is possible. The rearrangement links TRBV29-1 to TRBJ2-4; D possibly matches TRBD1 or TRBD2 (6 bases each). The CDR3 sequence is 15 residues long. Germline V gene data show CDR1 as SQVTM and CDR2 as ANQGSEA. CDR3 nucleotides: TGCAGCATTGAAGATCGGGGGACAATGGGGTACATTGAGTACTTC. Protein: CSIEDRGTMGYIEYF.

In the case of this clonotype: At one boundary the junction diverges from the germline segment, which might be a read error. The chain uses TRBV12-3 or TRBV12-4 and TRBJ2-2; D assignment may be TRBD1 or TRBD2 (5 bases each). The CDR3 extends over 15 amino acids. The CDR3 DNA is TGTGACAGCAGTAACACAAATGGGAAAGAAGGGGAGATGTTTTTT. Translating it yields CDSSNTNGKEGEMFF.

About this clonotype: Without the conserved terminal phenylalanine or tryptophan, this CDR3 likely stems from a read error. No DNA is shown, since the ends of the CDR3 on it are uncertain; the CDR3 is the one TCRdb lists. The genes are TRBV4-1 and TRBJ1-2; the table's D call, TRBD1, was not checked against the DNA. The CDR3 is 14 amino acids long, termini counted. Per germline, CDR1 MGHRA and CDR2 YSYEKL. The CDR3 loop reads CASSLAGGAPGYAL.

This clonotype is a singleton in its sample. The chain couples TRBV10-1 to TRBJ2-7, with D perhaps TRBD1 (5 bases). The V gene lost 3 bases and the J gene lost 3 bases, with 9 bases spanning the gap. Germline V gene sequence: CDR1 WNHNN, CDR2 SYGVQD (reference sequence). There are 13 residues in the CDR3. The CDR3 loop reads CASSESGCYEQYF. The CDR3 coding sequence is TGCGCCAGCAGTGAATCAGGGTGCTACGAGCAGTACTTC.

The V and J genes are TRBV6-2 or TRBV6-3 and TRBJ2-1; D is ambiguous. The germline V gene encodes CDR1 MNHEY and CDR2 SVGEGT. Trimming pared 7 bases from V and 7 bases from J, leaving 8 bases between. There are 11 residues in the CDR3. The CDR3 region has the DNA TGTGCCAGCATTAACATTAATGAGCAGTTCTTC. It is translated as CASININEQFF.